This TCR beta chain is drawn from a study of early T cells in non-severe SARS-CoV-2 infection. About the research overall: Sequencing was performed on bulk RNA from unsorted whole blood, leaving chains unpaired. Study-level findings and limits: Private and CD4 specificities were missed by VDJdb matching, skewed to anti-spike CD8.

Attachment of unique molecular identifiers to individual cDNA molecules was performed. TCRdb re-called the 5' RACE reads through MiXCR, storing one row per CDR3 protein. Of 75,000 to 80,000 distinct CDR3 sequences detected, about 11% appear once; the ten largest clones hold more than 10%. Germline V gene data show CDR1 as SGHTA and CDR2 as FQGNSA. V dropped 5 bases and J dropped 1 base, with 12 bases sitting between them. The CDR3 totals 15 residues. As for this clonotype: Its antigen remains unidentified.

Material: whole blood, obtained at baseline. This chain joins TRBV7-2 and TRBJ2-4, with unresolved D. The clonotype originates from an adult who was a healthcare worker with PCR-confirmed SARS-CoV-2 infection or an uninfected control (not recorded which). As DNA, the CDR3 is TGTGCCAGCAGCGGGGTGGGTCCGGCCAAAAACATTCAGTACTTC. Protein sequence: CASSGVGPAKNIQYF.